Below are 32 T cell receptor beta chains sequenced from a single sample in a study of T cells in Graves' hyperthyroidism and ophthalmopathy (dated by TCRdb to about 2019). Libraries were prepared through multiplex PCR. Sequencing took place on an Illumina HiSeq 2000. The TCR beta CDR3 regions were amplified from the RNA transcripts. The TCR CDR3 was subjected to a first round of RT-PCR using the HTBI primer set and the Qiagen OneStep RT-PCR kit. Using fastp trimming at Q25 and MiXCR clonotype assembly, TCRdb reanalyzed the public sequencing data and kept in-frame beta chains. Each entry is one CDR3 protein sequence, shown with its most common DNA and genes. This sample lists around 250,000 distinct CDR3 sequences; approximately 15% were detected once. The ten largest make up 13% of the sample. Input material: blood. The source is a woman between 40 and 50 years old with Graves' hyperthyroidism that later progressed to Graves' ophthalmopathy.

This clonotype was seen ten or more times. CDR3 loop: CASSSGRKGSYEQYF. CDR3 in DNA: TGTGCCAGTAGTAGCGGGAGAAAAGGGTCCTACGAGCAGTACTTC. The chain joins TRBV19 to TRBJ2-7, with 7 bases matching TRBD2. Germline CDR1 is LNHDA and CDR2 is SQIVND (reference sequence). CDR3 length: 15 residues. After removal of 4 bases from V and 1 base from J, the junction contained 7 bases not matched to a gene.

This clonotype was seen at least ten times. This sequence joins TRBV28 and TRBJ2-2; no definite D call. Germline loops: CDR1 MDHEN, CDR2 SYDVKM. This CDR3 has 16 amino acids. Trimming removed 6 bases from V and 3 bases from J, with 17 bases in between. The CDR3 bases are TGTGCCAGCAGGGGTCAAGGTATCCGGGACACCGGGGAGCTGTTTTTT. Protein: CASRGQGIRDTGELFF. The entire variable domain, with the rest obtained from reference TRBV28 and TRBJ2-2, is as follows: DVKVTQSSRYLVKRTGEKVFLECVQDMDHENMFWYRQDPGLGLRLIYFSYDVKMKEKGDIPEGYSVSREKKERFSLILESASTNQTSMYLCASRGQGIRDTGELFFGEGSRLTVL.

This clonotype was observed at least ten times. CDR3 region: CASSTGLSSYNEQFF. The CDR3 nucleotides are TGTGCCAGCAGTACAGGGTTGAGCTCCTACAATGAGCAGTTCTTC. The chain links TRBV12-3 or TRBV12-4 to TRBJ2-1; D possibly corresponds to TRBD1 (6 bases). Trimming left V 5 bases short and J 0 bases short, with 11 bases between. The CDR3 extends over 15 amino acids.

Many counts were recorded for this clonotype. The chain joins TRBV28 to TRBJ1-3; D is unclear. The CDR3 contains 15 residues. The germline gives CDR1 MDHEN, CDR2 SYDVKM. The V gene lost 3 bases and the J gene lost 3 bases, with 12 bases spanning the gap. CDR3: CASSFEPMIGNTIYF. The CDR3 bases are TGTGCCAGCAGTTTCGAACCGATGATTGGAAACACCATATATTTT.

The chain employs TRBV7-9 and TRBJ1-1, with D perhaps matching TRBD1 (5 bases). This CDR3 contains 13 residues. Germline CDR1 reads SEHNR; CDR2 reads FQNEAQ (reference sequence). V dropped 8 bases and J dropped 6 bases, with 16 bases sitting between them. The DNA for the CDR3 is TGTGCCAGCGTCCTCAGGGAGGGCGCTGAAGCTTTCTTT. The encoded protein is CASVLREGAEAFF.

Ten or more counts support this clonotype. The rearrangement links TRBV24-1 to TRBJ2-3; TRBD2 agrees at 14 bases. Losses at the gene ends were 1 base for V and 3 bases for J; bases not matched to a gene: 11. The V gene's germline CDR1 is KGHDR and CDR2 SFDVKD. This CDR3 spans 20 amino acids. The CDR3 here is CATSDFPPIGTSGSTDTQYF. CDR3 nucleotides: TGTGCCACCAGTGATTTCCCACCCATCGGGACTAGCGGGAGTACAGATACGCAGTATTTT.

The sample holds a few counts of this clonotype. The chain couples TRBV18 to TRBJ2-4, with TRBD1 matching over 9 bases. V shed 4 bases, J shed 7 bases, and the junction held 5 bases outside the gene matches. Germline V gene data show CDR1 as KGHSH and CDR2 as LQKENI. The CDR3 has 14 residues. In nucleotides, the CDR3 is TGTGCCAGCTCACAAGGACAGGGGATGAACATTCAGTACTTC. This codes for CASSQGQGMNIQYF.

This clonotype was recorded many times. CDR3 in DNA: TGTGCCACCAGTGGCGTAGATCTGGGAAGGGAGACCCAGTACTTC. Its protein is CATSGVDLGRETQYF. This chain links TRBV24-1 with TRBJ2-5; D is ambiguous. The CDR3 length is 15 residues. The V gene's germline CDR1 is KGHDR and CDR2 SFDVKD. The V and J ends lost 5 bases and 5 bases respectively, with 17 bases between them.

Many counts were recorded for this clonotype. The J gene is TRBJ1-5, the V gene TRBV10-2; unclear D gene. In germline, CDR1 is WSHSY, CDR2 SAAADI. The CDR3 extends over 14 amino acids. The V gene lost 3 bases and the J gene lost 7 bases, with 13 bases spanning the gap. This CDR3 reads CASSEIGLGQPQHF. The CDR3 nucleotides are TGCGCCAGCAGTGAAATTGGTCTGGGGCAGCCCCAGCATTTT.

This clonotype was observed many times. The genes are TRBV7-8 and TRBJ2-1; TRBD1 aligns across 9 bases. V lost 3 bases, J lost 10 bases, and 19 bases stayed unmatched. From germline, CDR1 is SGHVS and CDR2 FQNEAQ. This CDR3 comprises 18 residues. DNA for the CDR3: TGTGCCAGCAGCTTTGGGACAGGGATGGGCGGGACCGCGGGAGAGCAGTTCTTC. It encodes CASSFGTGMGGTAGEQFF.

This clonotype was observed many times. CDR3 sequence reads: CASSGTRTVNTEAFF. CDR3 bases: TGTGCCAGCAGTGGAACAAGGACGGTGAACACTGAAGCTTTCTTT. The genes are TRBV2 and TRBJ1-1; D is unresolved. Between the trimmed V and J ends, which lost 4 bases and 0 bases, there was a span of 12 bases. The CDR3 has 15 amino acids. CDR1 is SNHLY and CDR2 is FYNNEI in the germline V gene.

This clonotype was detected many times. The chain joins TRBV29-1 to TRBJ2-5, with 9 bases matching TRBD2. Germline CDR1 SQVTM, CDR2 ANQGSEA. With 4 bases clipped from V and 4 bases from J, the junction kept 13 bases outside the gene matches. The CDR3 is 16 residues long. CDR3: CSVATLGGRALETQYF. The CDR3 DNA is TGCAGCGTTGCAACCCTTGGCGGGAGGGCCCTAGAGACCCAGTACTTC.

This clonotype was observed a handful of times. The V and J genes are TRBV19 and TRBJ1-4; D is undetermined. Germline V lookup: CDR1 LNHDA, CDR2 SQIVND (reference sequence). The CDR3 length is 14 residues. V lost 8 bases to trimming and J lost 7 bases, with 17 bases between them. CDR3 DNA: TGTGCCAGTTCCCCGGACGCCCCAACTGAAAAACTGTTTTTT. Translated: CASSPDAPTEKLFF. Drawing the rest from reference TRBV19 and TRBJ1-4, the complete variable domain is DGGITQSPKYLFRKEGQNVTLSCEQNLNHDAMYWYRQDPGQGLRLIYYSQIVNDFQKGDIAEGYSVSREKKESFPLTVTSAQKNPTAFYLCASSPDAPTEKLFFGSGTQLSVL.

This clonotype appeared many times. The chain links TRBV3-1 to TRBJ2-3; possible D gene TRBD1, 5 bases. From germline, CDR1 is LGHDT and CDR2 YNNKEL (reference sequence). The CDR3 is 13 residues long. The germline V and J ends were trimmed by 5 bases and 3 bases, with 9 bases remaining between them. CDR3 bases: TGTGCCAGCAGCTTCAAGGGGACAGATACGCAGTATTTT. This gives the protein CASSFKGTDTQYF.

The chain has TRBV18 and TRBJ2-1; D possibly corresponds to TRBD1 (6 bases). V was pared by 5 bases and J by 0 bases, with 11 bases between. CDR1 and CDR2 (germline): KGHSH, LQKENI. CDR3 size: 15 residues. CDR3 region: CASSGQWSSYNEQFF. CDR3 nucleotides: TGTGCCAGCTCAGGACAGTGGAGCTCCTACAATGAGCAGTTCTTC.

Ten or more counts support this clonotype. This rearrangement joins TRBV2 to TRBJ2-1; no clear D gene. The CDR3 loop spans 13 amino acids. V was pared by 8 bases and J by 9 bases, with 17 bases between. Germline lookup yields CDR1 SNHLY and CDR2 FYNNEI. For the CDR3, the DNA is TGTGCCAGCGGAGCCGGGCCTCTCTCTGAGCAGTTCTTC. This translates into CASGAGPLSEQFF.

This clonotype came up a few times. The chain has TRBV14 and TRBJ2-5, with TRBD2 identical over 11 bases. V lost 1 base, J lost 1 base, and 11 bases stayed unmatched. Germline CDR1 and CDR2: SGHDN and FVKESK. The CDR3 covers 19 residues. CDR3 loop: CASSQVAGSGLAAQETQYF. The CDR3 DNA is TGTGCCAGCAGCCAAGTAGCGGGTTCGGGACTAGCGGCCCAAGAGACCCAGTACTTC.

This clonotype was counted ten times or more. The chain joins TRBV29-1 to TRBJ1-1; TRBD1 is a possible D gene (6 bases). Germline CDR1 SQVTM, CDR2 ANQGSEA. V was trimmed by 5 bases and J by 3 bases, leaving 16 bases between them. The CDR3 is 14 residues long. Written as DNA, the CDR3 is TGCAGCGTTACAGGGCACCGATGGGACACTGAAGCTTTCTTT. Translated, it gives CSVTGHRWDTEAFF.

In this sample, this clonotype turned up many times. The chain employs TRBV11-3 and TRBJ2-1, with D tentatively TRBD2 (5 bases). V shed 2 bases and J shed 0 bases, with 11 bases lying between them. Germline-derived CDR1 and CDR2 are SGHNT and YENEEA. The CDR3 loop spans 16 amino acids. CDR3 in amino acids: CASSLFGSGSYNEQFF. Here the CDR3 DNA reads TGTGCCAGCAGCTTATTTGGGAGTGGCTCCTACAATGAGCAGTTCTTC.

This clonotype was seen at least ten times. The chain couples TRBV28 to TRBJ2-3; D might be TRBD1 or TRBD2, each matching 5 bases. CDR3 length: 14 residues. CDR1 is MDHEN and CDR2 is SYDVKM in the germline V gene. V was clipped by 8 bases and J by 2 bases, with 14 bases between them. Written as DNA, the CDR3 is TGTGCCAGCTGGGGGATGAGGGCCACAGATACGCAGTATTTT. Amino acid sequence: CASWGMRATDTQYF. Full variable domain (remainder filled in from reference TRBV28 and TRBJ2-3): DVKVTQSSRYLVKRTGEKVFLECVQDMDHENMFWYRQDPGLGLRLIYFSYDVKMKEKGDIPEGYSVSREKKERFSLILESASTNQTSMYLCASWGMRATDTQYFGPGTRLTVL.

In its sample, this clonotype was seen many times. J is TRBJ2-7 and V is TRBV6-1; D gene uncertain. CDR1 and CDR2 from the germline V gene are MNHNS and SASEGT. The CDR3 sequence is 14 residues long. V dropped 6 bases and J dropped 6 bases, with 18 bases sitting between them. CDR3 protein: CASSPTEPGIEQYF. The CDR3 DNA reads TGTGCCAGCAGCCCGACGGAGCCCGGTATCGAGCAGTACTTC.

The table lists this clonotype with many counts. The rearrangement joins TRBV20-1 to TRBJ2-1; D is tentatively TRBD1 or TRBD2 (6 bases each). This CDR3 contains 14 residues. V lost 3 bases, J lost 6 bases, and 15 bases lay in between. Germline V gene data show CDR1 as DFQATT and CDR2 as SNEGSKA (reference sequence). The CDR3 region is CSARAGDFSNEQFF. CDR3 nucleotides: TGCAGTGCTAGGGCAGGGGACTTTTCCAATGAGCAGTTCTTC.

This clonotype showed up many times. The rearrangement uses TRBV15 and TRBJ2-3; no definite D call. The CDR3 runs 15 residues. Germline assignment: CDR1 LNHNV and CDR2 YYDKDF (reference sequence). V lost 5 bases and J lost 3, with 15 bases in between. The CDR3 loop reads CATSAAPAATDTQYF. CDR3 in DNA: TGTGCCACCAGCGCCGCGCCAGCCGCGACAGATACGCAGTATTTT.

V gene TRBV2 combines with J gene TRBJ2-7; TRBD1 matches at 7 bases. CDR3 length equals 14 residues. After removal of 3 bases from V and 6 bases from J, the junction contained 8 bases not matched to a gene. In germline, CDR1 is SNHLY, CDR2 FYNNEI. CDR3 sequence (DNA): TGTGCCAGCAGTGATTTGGGACAGAGCAGCGAGCAGTACTTC. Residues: CASSDLGQSSEQYF.

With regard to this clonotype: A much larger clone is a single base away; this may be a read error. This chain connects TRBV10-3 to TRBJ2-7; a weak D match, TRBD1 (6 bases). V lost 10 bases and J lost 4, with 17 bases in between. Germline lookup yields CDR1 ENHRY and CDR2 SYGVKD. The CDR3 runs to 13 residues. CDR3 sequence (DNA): TGTGCCAGCCGAGGGGACATGACTTACGAGCAGTACTTC. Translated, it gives CASRGDMTYEQYF.

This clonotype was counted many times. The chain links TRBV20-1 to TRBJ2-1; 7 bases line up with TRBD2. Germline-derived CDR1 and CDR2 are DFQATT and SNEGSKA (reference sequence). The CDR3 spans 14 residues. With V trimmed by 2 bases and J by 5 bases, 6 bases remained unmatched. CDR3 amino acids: CSARTAGRDNEQFF. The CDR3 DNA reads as TGCAGTGCTAGAACAGCGGGACGGGACAATGAGCAGTTCTTC.

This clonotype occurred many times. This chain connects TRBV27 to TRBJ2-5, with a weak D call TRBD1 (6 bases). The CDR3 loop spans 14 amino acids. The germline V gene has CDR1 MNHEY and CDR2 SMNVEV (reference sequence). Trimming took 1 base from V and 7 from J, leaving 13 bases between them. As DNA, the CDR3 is TGTGCCAGCAGTTTATTTACAGGGTACGGGACCCAGTACTTC. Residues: CASSLFTGYGTQYF.

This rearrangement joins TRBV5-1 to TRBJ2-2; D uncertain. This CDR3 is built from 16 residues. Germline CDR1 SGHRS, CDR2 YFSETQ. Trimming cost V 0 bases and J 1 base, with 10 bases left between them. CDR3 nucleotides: TGCGCCAGCAGCTTGGTAAGGAGAATGAACACCGGGGAGCTGTTTTTT. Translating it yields CASSLVRRMNTGELFF. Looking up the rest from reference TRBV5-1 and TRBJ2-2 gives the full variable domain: KAGVTQTPRYLIKTRGQQVTLSCSPISGHRSVSWYQQTPGQGLQFLFEYFSETQRNKGNFPGRFSGRQFSNSRSEMNVSTLELGDSALYLCASSLVRRMNTGELFFGEGSRLTVL.

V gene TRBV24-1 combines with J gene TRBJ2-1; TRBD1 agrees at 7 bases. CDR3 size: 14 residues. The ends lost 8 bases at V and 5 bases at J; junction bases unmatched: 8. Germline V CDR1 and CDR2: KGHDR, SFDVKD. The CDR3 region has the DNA TGTGCCACCATTCTGGGACAGCCAGACAATGAGCAGTTCTTC. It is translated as CATILGQPDNEQFF.

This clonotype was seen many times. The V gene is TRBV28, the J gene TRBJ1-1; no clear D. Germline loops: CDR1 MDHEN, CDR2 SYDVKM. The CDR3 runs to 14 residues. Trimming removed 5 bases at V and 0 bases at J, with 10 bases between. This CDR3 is CASSAHSVNTEAFF. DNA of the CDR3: TGTGCCAGCAGTGCCCATTCTGTGAACACTGAAGCTTTCTTT.

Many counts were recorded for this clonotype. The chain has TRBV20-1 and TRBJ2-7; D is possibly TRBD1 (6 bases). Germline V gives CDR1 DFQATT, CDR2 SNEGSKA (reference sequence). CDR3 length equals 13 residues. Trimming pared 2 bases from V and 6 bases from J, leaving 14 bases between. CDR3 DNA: TGCAGTGCTAGAAGAACAGGGTACGGCGAGCAGTACTTC. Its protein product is CSARRTGYGEQYF.

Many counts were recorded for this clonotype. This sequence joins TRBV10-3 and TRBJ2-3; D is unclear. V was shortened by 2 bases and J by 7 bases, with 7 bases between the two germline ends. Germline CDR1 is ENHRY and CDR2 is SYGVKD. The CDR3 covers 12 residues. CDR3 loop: CAISEGSHTQYF. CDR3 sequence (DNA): TGTGCCATCAGTGAGGGATCGCATACGCAGTATTTT.